This T cell receptor beta chain comes out of a study of metastatic and nonmetastatic thyroid tumors. Study-wide results and limits: Malignant thyroid tumors reportedly had TCR beta diversity that was significantly higher than in benign nodules, in blood and tumor.

Each patient came to thyroid surgery without any prior treatment (of any kind). Germline V gene data show CDR1 as DFQATT and CDR2 as SNEGSKA (reference sequence). J lost 3 bases, V lost 5 bases, and 14 bases had no gene match. The CDR3 contains 16 residues. In the original processing: Building a distant-metastasis classifier for papillary thyroid cancer drew on CDR3 differences across clinicopathological groups. TCRdb re-called the PCR reads with MiXCR. The authors' filters were not applied to this entry. The profile shows some 12,000 clones, 30% to 35% of them singletons. Comment on this clone: Its antigen is currently unknown.

The genes are TRBV20-1 and TRBJ2-5; 8 bases fit TRBD1. Sequenced: tumor tissue. The clonotype comes from a female donor with papillary thyroid cancer or a benign thyroid nodule (not recorded which). Some clones in this sample may be carry-over from other donors' samples. The CDR3 DNA is TGCAGTGCTCCGGCCGGTTTAGGACAGGGCAAAGAGACCCAGTACTTC. Its translation: CSAPAGLGQGKETQYF.